The 16 T cell receptor beta chains below all came from one sample that was sequenced in a study of T cell repertoires in cytomegalovirus infection. TCRdb recomputed calls from the reads with MiXCR, one row per CDR3 protein. The data show under 250,000 distinct CDR3 sequences, approximately 7% seen once. Sequenced input: PBMCs. Source of these receptors: a human donor in good health (CMV status not recorded). Some clones in this sample may be carry-over from other donors' samples.

This clonotype occurred many times. This chain uses TRBV6-2 or TRBV6-3 with TRBJ2-2, with 8 bases that match TRBD2. The CDR3 sequence is 13 residues long. The V gene's germline CDR1 is MNHEY and CDR2 SVGEGT. V was pared by 7 bases and J by 4 bases, with 2 bases of the junction left unmatched. CDR3 residues: CASIREGTGELFF. Written as DNA, the CDR3 is TGTGCCAGCATACGGGAGGGCACCGGGGAGCTGTTTTTT.

This clonotype was found a few times. The chain couples TRBV12-3 or TRBV12-4 to TRBJ2-5; D not certain. The CDR3 runs to 13 residues. V dropped 6 bases and J dropped 1 base, with 9 bases sitting between them. CDR3 region: CASSAPSQETQYF. The CDR3 coding sequence is TGTGCCAGCAGCGCCCCATCCCAAGAGACCCAGTACTTC.

This clonotype was counted a few times. The rearrangement links TRBV19 to TRBJ1-5; a weak D match, TRBD1 (6 bases). The germline V gene has CDR1 LNHDA and CDR2 SQIVND (reference sequence). With 9 bases removed from V and 4 bases from J, the gap between germline ends came to 16 bases. The CDR3 sequence is 14 residues long. The DNA of the CDR3 is TGTGCCAGCCGGGGGCGCGACCTTAATCAGCCCCAGCATTTT. It specifies CASRGRDLNQPQHF.

This clonotype was seen a handful of times. The chain combines TRBV9 with TRBJ1-4; D not certain. CDR1 is SGDLS, CDR2 YYNGEE, per germline. The CDR3 consists of 13 residues. V was trimmed by 2 bases and J by 8 bases, leaving 10 bases between them. Written as DNA, the CDR3 is TGTGCCAGCAGCGTCACGTTGGGGGAAAAACTGTTTTTT. Its protein is CASSVTLGEKLFF.

This clonotype came up many times. J is TRBJ1-2 and V is TRBV29-1, with a possible D match to TRBD1 (5 bases). Per germline, CDR1 SQVTM and CDR2 ANQGSEA. There are 15 residues in the CDR3. Deletions cut 4 bases from V and 0 bases from J, with 15 bases between. The CDR3 coding sequence is TGCAGCGTTGCTAGGGGCAGCGCTTCTAACTATGGCTACACCTTC. Translating gives CSVARGSASNYGYTF.

In this sample, this clonotype turned up many times. J is TRBJ1-1 and V is TRBV6-2 or TRBV6-3, with 9 bases lining up with TRBD1. V was clipped by 1 base and J by 1 base; unmatched bases: 7. The CDR3 sequence is 17 residues long. CDR1 MNHEY and CDR2 SVGEGT come from the germline V gene. CDR3 residues: CASSYFTGGVWNTEAFF. In DNA, the CDR3 is TGTGCCAGCAGTTACTTTACAGGGGGCGTTTGGAACACTGAAGCTTTCTTT.

This clonotype was counted ten times or more. The chain uses TRBV19 and TRBJ2-5; 7 positions match TRBD1. Germline V gene lookup returns CDR1 LNHDA and CDR2 SQIVND (reference sequence). This CDR3 spans 15 amino acids. With V trimmed by 7 bases and J by 0 bases, 8 bases remained unmatched. CDR3 nucleotides: TGTGCCAGTACTCAGGGACAGACGTACCAAGAGACCCAGTACTTC. Translation: CASTQGQTYQETQYF. The whole variable domain, remainder taken from reference TRBV19 and TRBJ2-5, is DGGITQSPKYLFRKEGQNVTLSCEQNLNHDAMYWYRQDPGQGLRLIYYSQIVNDFQKGDIAEGYSVSREKKESFPLTVTSAQKNPTAFYLCASTQGQTYQETQYFGPGTRLLVL.

This clonotype has a count of ten or more. The chain is built from TRBV20-1 and TRBJ1-5; D is undetermined. Trimming took 2 bases from V and 0 from J, leaving 2 bases between them. Germline V CDR1 and CDR2: DFQATT, SNEGSKA (reference sequence). The CDR3 totals 12 residues. The CDR3 loop reads CSARHSNQPQHF. CDR3 nucleotides: TGCAGTGCTAGACATAGCAATCAGCCCCAGCATTTT.

This clonotype occurred many times. The chain uses TRBV14 and TRBJ2-1; D might be TRBD2 (5 bases). Germline V gene sequence: CDR1 SGHDN, CDR2 FVKESK. The V and J ends lost 4 bases and 1 base respectively, with 11 bases between them. The CDR3 totals 15 residues. The CDR3 DNA follows: TGTGCCAGCAGCCTTTACCGGGGATCCTACAATGAGCAGTTCTTC. Translated, it gives CASSLYRGSYNEQFF. Filled out from reference TRBV14 and TRBJ2-1, the complete variable domain reads EAGVTQFPSHSVIEKGQTVTLRCDPISGHDNLYWYRRVMGKEIKFLLHFVKESKQDESGMPNNRFLAERTGGTYSTLKVQPAELEDSGVYFCASSLYRGSYNEQFFGPGTRLTVL.

This clonotype came up many times. CDR3 in DNA: TGTGCCAGCAGCAGGGGGGCTATGGGGGCCTACGAGCAGTACTTC. Protein product: CASSRGAMGAYEQYF. The V and J genes are TRBV7-2 and TRBJ2-7, with D possibly being TRBD1 or TRBD2 (6 bases each). The CDR3 runs to 15 residues. The V end was cut by 5 bases, the J end by 2 bases, with 16 bases between. Germline-derived CDR1 and CDR2 are SGHTA and FQGNSA.

This clonotype was picked up many times. The chain couples TRBV7-2 to TRBJ1-2; TRBD1 matches 8 bases. The J segment lost 8 bases and the V segment lost 5 bases, leaving 7 bases of the junction unmatched. The germline V gene has CDR1 SGHTA and CDR2 FQGNSA. CDR3 length: 13 amino acids. Written as DNA, the CDR3 is TGTGCCAGCAGCCCGGACAGGGTTAGAGGCTACACCTTC. It is translated as CASSPDRVRGYTF.

A word on this clonotype: With a much larger clone just one base away, this may be a read error. The gene calls are TRBV29-1 and TRBJ2-7, with unresolved D. Per the germline V gene, CDR1 is SQVTM and CDR2 is ANQGSEA. This CDR3 is built from 11 residues. With 6 bases removed from V and 0 bases from J, the gap between germline ends came to 6 bases. In nucleotides, the CDR3 is TGCAGCGTGACAACCTCCTACGAGCAGTACTTC. Translation gives CSVTTSYEQYF.

This clonotype showed up many times. The chain uses TRBV12-5 and TRBJ2-1, with D perhaps TRBD2 (6 bases). V was trimmed by 2 bases and J by 7 bases, leaving 9 bases between them. Germline CDR1 and CDR2: LGHNT and FRNRAP. The CDR3 is 13 residues long. In DNA form, the CDR3 reads TGTGCTAGTGGTTTGCGGGAGACTAATGAGCAGTTCTTC. Translation: CASGLRETNEQFF.

This clonotype was recorded many times. The chain links TRBV20-1 to TRBJ2-7; the D gene could be TRBD1 or TRBD2 (7 bases each). Trimming removed 0 bases from V and 6 bases from J, with 18 bases in between. Germline CDR1 DFQATT, CDR2 SNEGSKA (reference sequence). This CDR3 region has 15 residues. The CDR3: CSARDAGGANREQYF. CDR3 bases: TGCAGTGCTAGAGATGCAGGGGGGGCGAATCGCGAGCAGTACTTC.

In its sample, this clonotype was seen many times. The chain combines TRBV12-3 or TRBV12-4 with TRBJ2-5, with TRBD1 identical over 7 bases. This CDR3 has 13 amino acids. Unmatched junction bases numbered 5, after V lost 7 bases and J lost 3 bases. CDR3 in DNA: TGTGCCAGCACGACGGACAGGAAAGAGACCCAGTACTTC. Translated: CASTTDRKETQYF.

This clonotype was counted at least ten times. The chain couples TRBV19 to TRBJ2-2; D remains unclear. Trimming pared 3 bases from V and 6 bases from J, leaving 8 bases between. The CDR3 runs to 13 residues. The V gene's germline CDR1 is LNHDA and CDR2 SQIVND (reference sequence). CDR3 in amino acids: CASSILPAGELFF. DNA of the CDR3: TGTGCCAGTAGTATCCTCCCCGCCGGGGAGCTGTTTTTT.